The 25 T cell receptor beta chains given below trace back to one sample, sequenced in a study of blood T cell repertoires in COVID-19. Generated by immunoSEQ multiplex PCR, the TCRdb table keeps only in-frame clones and is missing some. The sample lists about 400,000 clones; approximately 89% were seen once. The sample was PBMCs or T cells enriched from blood (not recorded which). Source of these receptors: a woman in her twenties or thirties who had recovered from COVID-19.

The table lists this clone with many counts. The chain carries TRBV6-5 and TRBJ1-1; a weak D match, TRBD1 (6 bases). This CDR3 is 13 amino acids long. V dropped 5 bases and J dropped 3 bases, with 10 bases sitting between them. Germline V gene lookup returns CDR1 MNHEY and CDR2 SVGAGI. CDR3 DNA sequence: TGTGCCAGCAGTACGGGGGGCCACACTGAAGCTTTCTTT. It encodes CASSTGGHTEAFF.

This chain joins TRBV16 and TRBJ1-2; D may be TRBD1 (5 bases). There are 14 residues in the CDR3. The ends were cut back, 0 bases at V and 4 bases at J, with 9 bases in the middle. Germline V CDR1 and CDR2: KGHSY, FQNENV. CDR3 protein: CASSQSTGGYGYTF. The CDR3 nucleotides are TGTGCCAGCAGCCAATCGACGGGGGGCTATGGCTACACCTTC.

This chain links TRBV6-6 with TRBJ2-5; D gene ambiguous. CDR3 length: 15 amino acids. Trimming removed 5 bases from V and 8 bases from J, with 21 bases in between. From germline, CDR1 is MNHNY and CDR2 SVGAGI (reference sequence). CDR3 sequence reads: CASSTGINYKRTQYF. As DNA, the CDR3 is TGTGCCAGCAGTACGGGTATAAACTACAAGAGAACCCAGTACTTC.

This sequence joins TRBV5-4 and TRBJ2-1; tentative D call: TRBD2 (6 bases). CDR3 length: 14 residues. V lost 4 bases and J 4 bases, leaving 12 bases between the germline ends. CDR1 is SGHNT and CDR2 is YYREEE in the germline V gene (reference sequence). CDR3 nucleotide sequence: TGTGCCAGCAGCGGGGGGACGGAATACAATGAGCAGTTCTTC. This codes for CASSGGTEYNEQFF.

The rearrangement uses TRBV27 and TRBJ1-5, with 7 bases aligning to TRBD1. Germline V CDR1 and CDR2: MNHEY, SMNVEV (reference sequence). The CDR3 sequence is 14 residues long. The V gene end was trimmed by 0 bases and the J gene end by 11 bases; junction bases not matched to a gene: 7. The DNA of the CDR3 is TGTGCCAGCAGTTTATCGATAGGGGGCTCATCCCAGCATTTT. Residues: CASSLSIGGSSQHF.

The chain is built from TRBV7-9 and TRBJ2-7; TRBD2 agrees at 13 bases. Trimming removed 2 bases from V and 7 bases from J; junction bases left unmatched: 5. This CDR3 has 15 amino acids. Per the germline V gene, CDR1 is SEHNR and CDR2 is FQNEAQ (reference sequence). The CDR3 DNA reads as TGTGCCAGCAGCTTACTCGGGACTAGCGGGAAGGAGCAGTACTTC. Translated: CASSLLGTSGKEQYF.

The chain joins TRBV2 to TRBJ1-6; 7 nucleotides line up with TRBD1. V trimming: 7 bases; J trimming: 9 bases; junction bases outside the gene matches: 12. Germline CDR1 is SNHLY and CDR2 is FYNNEI. CDR3 length: 15 amino acids. The CDR3: CASKGDRAGGSPLHF. Written as DNA, the CDR3 is TGTGCCAGCAAAGGAGACAGGGCCGGGGGTTCACCCCTCCACTTT.

V gene TRBV21-1 combines with J gene TRBJ2-5; the table calls TRBD2, which could not be checked here. TRBV21-1 is assigned pseudogene status. The CDR3 covers 18 residues. The CDR3 protein is CASSNNSGGLNGQETQYF. As DNA, the CDR3 is TGTGCCAGCAGCAATAATAGCGGGGGCCTCAACGGGCAAGAGACCCAGTACTTC.

The chain joins TRBV7-3 to TRBJ1-1; D possibly corresponds to TRBD1 (6 bases). The V gene's germline CDR1 is SGHTA and CDR2 FQGTGA. CDR3 length: 13 amino acids. V shed 6 bases and J shed 8 bases, with 16 bases lying between them. CDR3 residues: CASSKTVQGEAFF. The CDR3 DNA follows: TGTGCCAGCAGTAAGACAGTTCAGGGGGAAGCTTTCTTT.

The rearrangement uses TRBV4-3 and TRBJ2-1; unclear D gene. The V and J ends lost 4 bases and 8 bases respectively, with 12 bases between them. The CDR3 totals 13 residues. Germline values: CDR1 LGHNA, CDR2 YSLEER. Here the CDR3 DNA reads TGCGCCAGCAGCCTTCAACTCGCCCATGAGCAGTTCTTC. It yields the protein CASSLQLAHEQFF.

The chain has TRBV24-1 and TRBJ2-3; D is unresolved. The CDR3 totals 13 residues. V was trimmed by 9 bases and J by 0 bases, leaving 9 bases between them. Germline assignment: CDR1 KGHDR and CDR2 SFDVKD. CDR3 protein: CATENPSTDTQYF. For the CDR3, the DNA is TGTGCCACCGAGAACCCTAGCACAGATACGCAGTATTTT.

This chain connects TRBV9 to TRBJ2-3; D ambiguous. Germline V lookup: CDR1 SGDLS, CDR2 YYNGEE. Trimming removed 2 bases from V and 0 bases from J, with 10 bases in between. The CDR3 has 15 residues. The CDR3 bases are TGTGCCAGCAGCGTTTACTCTATTAGCACAGATACGCAGTATTTT. Its protein product is CASSVYSISTDTQYF.

J is TRBJ1-4 and V is TRBV4-1, with 10 bases aligning to TRBD1. The CDR3 is made up of 15 amino acids. V gave up 1 base and J gave up 7 bases; unmatched junction bases: 3. The germline CDR1 and CDR2 sequences are MGHRA and YSYEKL. Here the CDR3 DNA reads TGCGCCAGCAGCCAAGGGGACAGGGGAACTGAAAAACTGTTTTTT. Translation: CASSQGDRGTEKLFF.

The chain employs TRBV19 and TRBJ2-4; possibly TRBD2 for D (6 bases). V dropped 7 bases and J dropped 0 bases, with 19 bases sitting between them. CDR1 and CDR2 (germline): LNHDA, SQIVND (reference sequence). The CDR3 contains 17 residues. The CDR3 region is CASTSLSSGLAKNIQYF. The CDR3 DNA is TGTGCCAGTACCTCCCTTAGCTCGGGACTAGCCAAAAACATTCAGTACTTC. The variable domain in full, completed from reference TRBV19 and TRBJ2-4, reads DGGITQSPKYLFRKEGQNVTLSCEQNLNHDAMYWYRQDPGQGLRLIYYSQIVNDFQKGDIAEGYSVSREKKESFPLTVTSAQKNPTAFYLCASTSLSSGLAKNIQYFGAGTRLSVL.

The rearrangement uses TRBV5-5 and TRBJ2-7; D not resolved. The CDR3 has 12 amino acids. Germline V gene lookup returns CDR1 SGHKS and CDR2 YYEKEE (reference sequence). Trimming left V 0 bases short and J 6 bases short, with 7 bases between. The CDR3 here is CASSLAGGEQYF. DNA for the CDR3: TGTGCCAGCAGCTTGGCAGGTGGCGAGCAGTACTTC.

The CDR3 region has the DNA TGCAGCGTGGACTCCGGGACTAGCGGGAGTACGCTCCAAGAGACCCAGTACTTC. Its translation is CSVDSGTSGSTLQETQYF. The gene calls are TRBV29-1 and TRBJ2-5; 14 bases match TRBD2. The CDR3 has 18 amino acids. Germline loops: CDR1 SQVTM, CDR2 ANQGSEA. The V gene end was trimmed by 6 bases and the J gene end by 1 base; junction bases not matched to a gene: 13.

This clone was observed a few times. The V gene is TRBV7-3, the J gene TRBJ2-2; 8 positions match TRBD1. The CDR3 length is 14 residues. Trimming removed 5 bases from V and 6 bases from J; junction bases left unmatched: 5. Germline CDR1 SGHTA, CDR2 FQGTGA. CDR3 nucleotides: TGTGCCAGCAGCCGACAGGGGTCGGCCGGGGAGCTGTTTTTT. Translated: CASSRQGSAGELFF.

This clone has a single count. The V call is TRBV7-8, the J call TRBJ1-1; unclear D gene. Germline V CDR1 and CDR2: SGHVS, FQNEAQ. The CDR3 spans 16 residues. Trimming shortened V by 1 base and J by 10 bases, and 22 bases separated the two germline ends. The CDR3 spells CASSLVPPRASITAFF. The CDR3 bases are TGTGCCAGCAGCTTAGTGCCCCCGAGGGCCTCGATAACAGCTTTCTTT.

This chain uses TRBV30 with TRBJ1-4; TRBD1 aligns across 7 bases. Per germline, CDR1 GTSNPN and CDR2 SVGIG (reference sequence). The CDR3 spans 13 residues. V lost 7 bases to trimming and J lost 3 bases; unmatched junction nucleotides: 5. The CDR3 bases are TGTGCCTTCTCAGGGGGTGCTAATGAAAAACTGTTTTTT. Protein product: CAFSGGANEKLFF.

This sequence joins TRBV28 and TRBJ2-1, with 14 bases matching TRBD2. V dropped 6 bases and J dropped 0; count of bases not matched to a gene: 7. Germline values: CDR1 MDHEN, CDR2 SYDVKM. The CDR3 length is 18 residues. CDR3 protein: CASRPAGTSGSSYNEQFF. For the CDR3, the DNA is TGTGCCAGCAGACCGGCCGGGACTAGCGGGAGCTCCTACAATGAGCAGTTCTTC. Filled out from reference TRBV28 and TRBJ2-1, the complete variable domain reads DVKVTQSSRYLVKRTGEKVFLECVQDMDHENMFWYRQDPGLGLRLIYFSYDVKMKEKGDIPEGYSVSREKKERFSLILESASTNQTSMYLCASRPAGTSGSSYNEQFFGPGTRLTVL.

The rearrangement links TRBV19 to TRBJ1-1; maybe TRBD1 (6 bases). The CDR3 loop spans 13 amino acids. Germline-derived CDR1 and CDR2 are LNHDA and SQIVND (reference sequence). Deletions cut 4 bases from V and 6 bases from J, with 12 bases between. The CDR3 sequence: CASSTEYRAEAFF. CDR3 bases: TGTGCCAGTAGTACAGAATACAGGGCTGAAGCTTTCTTT.

The chain employs TRBV16 and TRBJ2-1; TRBD2 is a possible D gene (6 bases). Trimming took 1 base from V and 2 from J, leaving 9 bases between them. The CDR3 is 15 residues long. In germline, CDR1 is KGHSY, CDR2 FQNENV. The CDR3 DNA is TGTGCCAGCAGCCAATTTCGCGGGGCCTACAATGAGCAGTTCTTC. Translating gives CASSQFRGAYNEQFF.

The V gene is TRBV7-8, the J gene TRBJ1-1; D is unclear. The CDR3 runs 14 residues. Deletions cut 5 bases from V and 4 bases from J, with 14 bases between. Germline V lookup: CDR1 SGHVS, CDR2 FQNEAQ. The CDR3 sequence: CASSIGSFFTEAFF. CDR3 nucleotides: TGTGCCAGCAGCATCGGGTCTTTTTTCACTGAAGCTTTCTTT.

Notes on this clone: This CDR3 is also generated by other DNA sequences in the sample. This chain joins TRBV11-2 and TRBJ2-7; D is perhaps TRBD1 (6 bases). CDR1 and CDR2 (germline): SGHAT, FQNNGV. CDR3 size: 14 residues. Trimming took 5 bases from V and 0 from J, leaving 11 bases between them. The CDR3 coding sequence is TGTGCCAGCAGCCCCCAGGACAGCTCCTACGAGCAGTACTTC. Protein: CASSPQDSSYEQYF.

The CDR3 DNA is TGTGCCAGCACCTTGGGAAGCGGGGGGGCGTATGAGCAGTTCTTC. Residues: CASTLGSGGAYEQFF. This chain connects TRBV27 to TRBJ2-1; 10 nucleotides align to TRBD2. CDR1 and CDR2 from the germline V gene are MNHEY and SMNVEV (reference sequence). V lost 7 bases, J lost 8 bases, and 11 bases stayed unmatched. This CDR3 comprises 15 residues.